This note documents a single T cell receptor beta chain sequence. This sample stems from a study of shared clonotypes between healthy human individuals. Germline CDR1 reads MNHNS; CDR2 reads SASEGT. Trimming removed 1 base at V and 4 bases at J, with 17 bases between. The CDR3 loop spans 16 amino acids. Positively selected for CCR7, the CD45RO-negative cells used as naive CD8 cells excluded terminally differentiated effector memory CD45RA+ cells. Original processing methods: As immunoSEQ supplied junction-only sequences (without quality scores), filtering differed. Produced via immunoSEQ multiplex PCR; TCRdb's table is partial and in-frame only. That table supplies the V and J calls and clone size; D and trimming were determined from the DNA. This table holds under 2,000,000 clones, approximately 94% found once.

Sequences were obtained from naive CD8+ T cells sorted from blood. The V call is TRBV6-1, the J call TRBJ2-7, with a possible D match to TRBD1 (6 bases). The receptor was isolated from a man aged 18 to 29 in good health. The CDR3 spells CASSEGPSTQGYEQYF. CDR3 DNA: TGTGCCAGCAGTGAAGGGCCCTCGACGCAGGGGTACGAGCAGTACTTC.